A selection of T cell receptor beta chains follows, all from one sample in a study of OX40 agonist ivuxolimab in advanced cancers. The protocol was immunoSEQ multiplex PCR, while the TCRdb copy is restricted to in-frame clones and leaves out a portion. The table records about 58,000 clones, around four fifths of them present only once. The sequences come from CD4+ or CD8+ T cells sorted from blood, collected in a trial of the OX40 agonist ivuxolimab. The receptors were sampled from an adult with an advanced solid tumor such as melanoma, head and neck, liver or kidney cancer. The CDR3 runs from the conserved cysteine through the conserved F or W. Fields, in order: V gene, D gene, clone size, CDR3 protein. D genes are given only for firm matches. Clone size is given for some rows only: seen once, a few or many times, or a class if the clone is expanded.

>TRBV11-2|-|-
CASNKGRRGGLTTNEKLFF
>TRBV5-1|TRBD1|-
CASVEGAGDTEAFF
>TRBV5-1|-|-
CASTPNTNREGAFF
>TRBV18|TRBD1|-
CASSPVGTGGNYEQYF
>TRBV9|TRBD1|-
CASSVGGTGHNEQFF
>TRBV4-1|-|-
CASSGKGGGLNTEAFF
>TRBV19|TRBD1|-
CASSPETGGDYNSPLHF
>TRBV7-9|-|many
CASSFLNQPQHF
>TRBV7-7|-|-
CASSSGLASTDTQYF
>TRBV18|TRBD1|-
CASSNGQGAGEQYF
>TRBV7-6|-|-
CASSLTPGAVYEQYF
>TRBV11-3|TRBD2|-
CASSLASGGSTDTQYF
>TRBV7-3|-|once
CASSLPPNTDTQYF
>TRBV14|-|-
CASSQDPLRETQYF
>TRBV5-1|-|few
CASSLEATNSGANVLTF
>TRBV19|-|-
CASSPIGGTGLTQYF
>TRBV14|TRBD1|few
CASSQEDWQGAQSSPGEQYF
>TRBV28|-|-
CASSLGAGGGAEAFF
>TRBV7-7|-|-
CASSEGALRETQYF
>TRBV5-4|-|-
CASSLAGGRAYEQYF
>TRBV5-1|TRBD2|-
CASSPGLAGGPGETQYF
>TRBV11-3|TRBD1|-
CASSTGRDRRNRQYF
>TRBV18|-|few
CASSPTSYEQYF
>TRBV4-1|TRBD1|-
CASSYRAAGQDTSGNTIYF
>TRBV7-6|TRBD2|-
CASSPRPSGGANTGELFF
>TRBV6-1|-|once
CASIPQGRYEQYF
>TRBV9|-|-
CASSPLDYSNEQYF
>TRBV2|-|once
CASSRGDSTDTQYF
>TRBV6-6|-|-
CASGMGQPNQPQHF
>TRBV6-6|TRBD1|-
CASSYSGQDPWTQYF
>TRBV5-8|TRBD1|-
CASSLQPGQGTEAFF
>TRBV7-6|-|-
CASSLAAGALGEQFF
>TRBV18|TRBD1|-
CASSPPQTGTQYF
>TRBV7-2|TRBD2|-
CASSFPTSGGVTDTQYF
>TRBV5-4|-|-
CASSPKGSQETQYF
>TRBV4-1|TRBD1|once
CASSQVTFEGARAFF
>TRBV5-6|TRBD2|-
CASSLIAGATLNIQYF
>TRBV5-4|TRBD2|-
CASSLGLAGTGELFF
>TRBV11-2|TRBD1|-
CASRISDRATEAFF